Listed here are 30 T cell receptor beta chains from one sample, sequenced in a study of tumor-infiltrating lymphocytes in primary liver carcinoma. RNA and DNA were co-extracted from roughly 20-30 mg of unsorted bulk tissue. From around 0.5 ug of total RNA, TCR beta-specific cDNA was reverse-transcribed using a constant-region primer. ARM-PCR was slightly modified, and three nested multiplex PCR rounds with it gave rise to the TCR beta libraries. Rounds one and two of PCR, each of 10 cycles, were primed with TRBV1-TRBV30 forward primers and a C-beta reverse primer. TCRdb independently ran MiXCR on the multiplex PCR reads; one entry per CDR3 protein. The data contain more than 50,000 distinct CDR3 sequences, 70% to 85% of them singletons. The material sequenced was liver tumor tissue from sampling region 2. Subset noted: tumor region T2, inferior pole. Every receptor here comes from a man between 40 and 49 years old with primary liver carcinoma and hepatitis B virus infection.

CDR3 loop: CSAGGSGLQETQYF. The DNA of the CDR3 is TGCAGTGCCGGGGGTAGCGGCCTACAAGAGACCCAGTACTTC. The chain couples TRBV20-1 to TRBJ2-5; weak D call: TRBD2 (6 bases). Trimming took off 6 bases at V and 2 bases at J, with 16 bases between the two ends. The germline CDR1 and CDR2 sequences are DFQATT and SNEGSKA (reference sequence). This CDR3 comprises 14 residues.

Details on this clonotype: Mismatch with germline at one junction end may stem from a read error. The V and J genes are TRBV6-5 and TRBJ2-3; D might be TRBD1 (7 bases). Germline V CDR1 and CDR2: MNHEY, SVGAGI. The CDR3 has 16 residues. This CDR3 reads CASSYRQGLRIDMQYF. The CDR3 region has the DNA TGTGCCAGCAGTTATCGACAGGGACTTCGCATAGATATGCAGTATTTT.

This clonotype appeared many times. The chain is built from TRBV4-1 and TRBJ1-5; 8 bases are shared with TRBD1. Per germline, CDR1 MGHRA and CDR2 YSYEKL. This CDR3 region has 15 residues. V shed 1 base, J shed 3 bases, and the junction held 2 bases outside the gene matches. CDR3: CASSQAQGDNQPQHF. CDR3 sequence (DNA): TGCGCCAGCAGCCAAGCACAGGGGGACAATCAGCCCCAGCATTTT.

Many counts were recorded for this clonotype. V usage is TRBV5-1 and J usage is TRBJ2-7; D assignment may be TRBD1 or TRBD2 (5 bases each). Per the germline V gene, CDR1 is SGHRS and CDR2 is YFSETQ. The V and J ends lost 3 bases and 6 bases respectively, with 13 bases between them. The CDR3 covers 13 residues. CDR3 nucleotide sequence: TGCGCCAGCAGCTCGGGACCTAGGGTCGAGCAGTACTTC. It encodes CASSSGPRVEQYF.

As regards this clonotype: One end of the junction varies from germline; a read error may be responsible. This chain uses TRBV4-2 with TRBJ2-7; TRBD1 is a possible D gene (6 bases). This CDR3 has 12 residues. Germline lookup yields CDR1 LGHNA and CDR2 YNFKEQ. CDR3 nucleotide sequence: TGTGCCAACAGCCAAGGGGGTCCTGAACAGTACTTC. Translation gives CANSQGGPEQYF.

The chain recombines TRBV19 with TRBJ1-1, with a possible D match to TRBD1 (6 bases). This CDR3 spans 14 amino acids. Trimming took off 3 bases at V and 3 bases at J, with 11 bases between the two ends. Germline loops: CDR1 LNHDA, CDR2 SQIVND (reference sequence). The CDR3 coding sequence is TGTGCCAGTAGTATCAAGGGGGGGGACACTGAAGCTTTCTTT. This codes for CASSIKGGDTEAFF.

With respect to this clonotype: One end of the junction fails to match germline, which may point to a read error. The rearrangement joins TRBV11-2 to TRBJ2-3, with 7 positions matching TRBD2. The CDR3 totals 15 residues. CDR1 and CDR2 from the germline V gene are SGHAT and FQNNGV. The CDR3 region is CASSLREVSTETQYF. The CDR3 DNA follows: TGTGCCAGCAGCTTACGGGAGGTTAGCACAGAAACGCAGTATTTC.

This clonotype came up a few times. The J gene is TRBJ1-2, the V gene TRBV11-2; D unclear. This CDR3 is 13 amino acids long. The ends were cut back, 2 bases at V and 2 bases at J, with 6 bases in the middle. Per the germline V gene, CDR1 is SGHAT and CDR2 is FQNNGV. CDR3: CASSLIGNYGYTF. The CDR3 coding sequence is TGTGCCAGCAGCTTAATTGGGAACTATGGCTACACCTTC.

This clonotype was recorded only once. The junction shows a germline mismatch at one end, possibly a read error. The V gene is TRBV11-3, the J gene TRBJ2-2, with 7 bases identical to TRBD2. Germline CDR1 is SGHNT and CDR2 is YENEEA. The CDR3 spans 16 residues. The CDR3 region has the DNA TGTGCCAACAGCATACAAGCAGGAGCGGGAACCGGGGAGCTCTTTTTT. Its translation: CANSIQAGAGTGELFF.

This clonotype was counted ten times or more. J is TRBJ2-2 and V is TRBV5-1; 10 positions match TRBD2. CDR1 is SGHRS, CDR2 YFSETQ, per germline. The trim removed 5 bases at V and 1 base at J, leaving 5 bases unmatched. The CDR3 consists of 16 residues. This CDR3 reads CASSSSGSVNTGELFF. Written as DNA, the CDR3 is TGCGCCAGCAGTTCTAGCGGGAGTGTGAACACCGGGGAGCTGTTTTTT.

The V gene is TRBV6-2 or TRBV6-3, the J gene TRBJ2-5, with 8 nucleotides matching TRBD2. In germline, CDR1 is MNHEY, CDR2 SVGEGT. The CDR3 sequence is 14 residues long. The J segment lost 5 bases and the V segment lost 7 bases, leaving 9 bases of the junction unmatched. CDR3 DNA: TGTGCCAGCAATCATGGGACTAGAATCGAGACCCAGTACTTC. Translating it yields CASNHGTRIETQYF.

The rearrangement uses TRBV6-6 and TRBJ2-1; D might be TRBD1 or TRBD2, each matching 6 bases. The CDR3 totals 13 residues. Germline values: CDR1 MNHNY, CDR2 SVGAGI (reference sequence). CDR3 sequence: CGGKRDIGVEQFF. The CDR3 DNA reads as TGTGGCGGGAAGAGGGACATCGGCGTTGAGCAGTTCTTC.

This clonotype was picked up a small number of times. Since the CDR3 does not end with the conserved phenylalanine or tryptophan, this likely comes from a read error. V usage is TRBV6-5 and J usage is TRBJ1-5; no clear D gene. The germline V gene has CDR1 MNHEY and CDR2 SVGAGI. With 4 bases removed from V and 6 bases from J, the gap between germline ends came to 13 bases. The CDR3 is 14 amino acids. CDR3 nucleotide sequence: TGTGCCAGCAGTTCTGGCTCTTTGGGTCAGCCCCAGCATCTT. This sequence encodes CASSSGSLGQPQHL.

This clonotype was counted at least ten times. This chain connects TRBV5-5 to TRBJ2-3; D gene unclear. Germline lookup yields CDR1 SGHKS and CDR2 YYEKEE (reference sequence). The CDR3 covers 20 residues. V lost 0 bases and J 1 base, leaving 24 bases between the germline ends. The CDR3 region is CASSLERARTGIPGTDTQYF. CDR3 bases: TGTGCCAGCAGCTTGGAGCGTGCTCGTACCGGCATCCCAGGCACAGATACGCAGTATTTT. Full variable domain (missing parts from reference TRBV5-5 and TRBJ2-3): DAGVTQSPTHLIKTRGQQVTLRCSPISGHKSVSWYQQVLGQGPQFIFQYYEKEERGRGNFPDRFSARQFPNYSSELNVNALLLGDSALYLCASSLERARTGIPGTDTQYFGPGTRLTVL.

This clonotype was counted once. One end of the junction varies from germline; a read error may be responsible. The rearrangement joins TRBV11-2 to TRBJ1-6; no firm D call. From germline, CDR1 is SGHAT and CDR2 FQNNGV. The CDR3 length is 15 residues. CDR3 DNA: TGTGCCAGAAGCTTACCGAGCTCCTATAATTCACCCCTCCGCTTT. Protein sequence: CARSLPSSYNSPLRF.

This clonotype came up many times. The V and J genes are TRBV29-1 and TRBJ2-4; D may match TRBD1 or TRBD2 (6 bases each). Trimming cost V 3 bases and J 16 bases, with 16 bases left between them. Germline values: CDR1 SQVTM, CDR2 ANQGSEA. This CDR3 has 11 amino acids. The CDR3 sequence: CSVDVGGQAYF. In DNA, the CDR3 is TGCAGCGTTGACGTGGGGGGCCAGGCATACTTC.

Notes on this clonotype: The junction does not match germline at one end; this may be a read error. The genes are TRBV10-3 and TRBJ1-1; the match to TRBD1 covers 8 bases. CDR1 is ENHRY, CDR2 SYGVKD, per germline. CDR3 length equals 15 residues. Here the CDR3 reads CAISDDRGKDTEAFF. The CDR3, as DNA: TGTGCCATCAGTGATGACAGGGGTAAGGACACTGAAGCTTTCTTC.

Turning to this clonotype: A junction boundary mismatches the germline segment, possibly from a read error. The chain couples TRBV4-2 to TRBJ1-1, with D possibly TRBD1 on 5 matching bases. In germline, CDR1 is LGHNA, CDR2 YNFKEQ. CDR3 size: 14 residues. The CDR3: CASSPGGPGTEASF. CDR3 nucleotides: TGTGCCAGCAGCCCAGGCGGGCCGGGGACTGAAGCTTCCTTC.

Comment on this clonotype: A junction boundary mismatches the germline segment, possibly from a read error. This chain uses TRBV12-3 or TRBV12-4 with TRBJ2-1; D gene ambiguous. This CDR3 has 12 residues. The CDR3 here is CDSNFGDNEQFF. CDR3 sequence (DNA): TGTGACAGCAATTTCGGAGACAATGAGCAGTTCTTC.

This clonotype was counted at least ten times. This chain joins TRBV4-2 and TRBJ2-7; perhaps D is TRBD1 or TRBD2 (5 bases each). V was pared by 2 bases and J by 5 bases, with 16 bases between. Germline loops: CDR1 LGHNA, CDR2 YNFKEQ. This CDR3 has 15 amino acids. CDR3 residues: CASSQTPGPDDEQYF. The CDR3 nucleotides are TGTGCCAGCAGCCAAACTCCGGGACCCGATGACGAGCAGTACTTC.

This clonotype came up many times. This rearrangement joins TRBV12-3 or TRBV12-4 to TRBJ2-2; TRBD2 aligns across 12 bases. The junction had 6 bases not matched to a gene; V was cut back by 9 bases and J by 4 bases. CDR3 length equals 15 residues. This CDR3 is CASSGTSGFTGELFF. CDR3 nucleotides: TGTGCCAGTTCCGGGACTAGCGGGTTCACCGGGGAGCTGTTTTTT.

In this sample, this clonotype turned up many times. This chain links TRBV10-3 with TRBJ2-7, with 9 bases that match TRBD1. V lost 1 base, J lost 3 bases, and 16 bases stayed unmatched. Germline V gene sequence: CDR1 ENHRY, CDR2 SYGVKD. This CDR3 is 19 amino acids long. Written as DNA, the CDR3 is TGTGCCATCAGTGAGTTCCCCCTCCAGACCGGGACAGGGAACTACGAGCAGTACTTC. It codes for CAISEFPLQTGTGNYEQYF.

A note on this clonotype: The junction and the germline gene differ at one end; a read error may be behind it. The chain carries TRBV28 and TRBJ2-2, with D possibly being TRBD1 or TRBD2 (5 bases each). CDR1 MDHEN and CDR2 SYDVKM come from the germline V gene. This CDR3 is 17 amino acids long. The CDR3 protein is CGSTVYSGGPGTGELFF. The CDR3 DNA follows: TGTGGCAGCACCGTGTATAGTGGGGGTCCTGGGACCGGGGAGCTGTTTTTT. Supplemented by reference TRBV28 and TRBJ2-2, the full variable domain reads DVKVTQSSRYLVKRTGEKVFLECVQDMDHENMFWYRQDPGLGLRLIYFSYDVKMKEKGDIPEGYSVSREKKERFSLILESASTNQTSMYLCGSTVYSGGPGTGELFFGEGSRLTVL.

Turning to this clonotype: A read error may be the cause here, since a much bigger clone is one base away. The CDR3 DNA reads TGTGCCAGCCAAGGACCGGAAACCCAGTACTTC. Translated, it gives CASQGPETQYF. The V call is TRBV25-1, the J call TRBJ2-5; the D is unclear. V lost 8 bases, J lost 8 bases, and 12 bases lay in between. CDR1 is MGHDK, CDR2 SYGVNS, per germline. The CDR3 is made up of 11 amino acids.

In the case of this clonotype: The germline gene is not matched at one end of the junction; a read error may be the cause. The chain uses TRBV5-6 and TRBJ1-5, with 8 bases that match TRBD1. The CDR3 runs to 16 residues. Germline CDR1 and CDR2: SGHDT and YYEEEE. CDR3 DNA sequence: TGTGTCAGCAGCCGCCGACAGGGGACAATGAATCAACCCCAGCATTTT. Its protein product is CVSSRRQGTMNQPQHF. Full variable domain (outside the CDR3, taken from reference TRBV5-6 and TRBJ1-5): DAGVTQSPTHLIKTRGQQVTLRCSPKSGHDTVSWYQQALGQGPQFIFQYYEEEERQRGNFPDRFSGHQFPNYSSELNVNALLLGDSALYLCVSSRRQGTMNQPQHFGDGTRLSIL.

The chain carries TRBV11-2 and TRBJ2-7; D uncertain. CDR3 size: 17 residues. Germline V lookup: CDR1 SGHAT, CDR2 FQNNGV. The germline V and J ends were trimmed by 0 bases and 0 bases, with 15 bases remaining between them. CDR3 DNA sequence: TGTGCCAGCAGCTTAGACTCATTTTTGTCCGTCTCCTACGAGCAGTACTTC. Its translation: CASSLDSFLSVSYEQYF. Full variable domain (outside the CDR3, taken from reference TRBV11-2 and TRBJ2-7): EAGVAQSPRYKIIEKRQSVAFWCNPISGHATLYWYQQILGQGPKLLIQFQNNGVVDDSQLPKDRFSAERLKGVDSTLKIQPAKLEDSAVYLCASSLDSFLSVSYEQYFGPGTRLTVT.

Only a few counts were recorded for this clonotype. Compared with germline, one end of the junction differs, possibly owing to a read error. The rearrangement uses TRBV5-6 and TRBJ1-1, with D tentatively TRBD1 (5 bases). The germline CDR1 and CDR2 sequences are SGHDT and YYEEEE. The CDR3 sequence is 15 residues long. The chain's CDR3 is CTSSGGDGMNTEAFF. The CDR3 coding sequence is TGTACCAGCAGTGGAGGGGACGGAATGAACACTGAAGCTTTCTTT.

For this clonotype: The junction departs from the called germline gene at one end, perhaps through a read error. This chain joins TRBV4-1 and TRBJ1-2; the D is unclear. The CDR3 is 15 amino acids. The germline V gene has CDR1 MGHRA and CDR2 YSYEKL. The CDR3: CASSPEESANYGNTF. CDR3 nucleotide sequence: TGCGCTAGCAGCCCCGAAGAGTCAGCTAACTATGGCAACACCTTC.

Comment on this clonotype: The conserved closing phenylalanine or tryptophan is absent in this CDR3, likely reflecting a read error. No DNA is shown, since the ends of the CDR3 on it are uncertain; the CDR3 is the one TCRdb lists. V usage is TRBV14 and J usage is TRBJ1-1; TRBD1 reflects the table's D call only, with no check against the DNA. Germline values: CDR1 SGHDN, CDR2 FVKESK. The CDR3 is made up of 12 amino acids, end residues included. This chain's CDR3 is CASSRDRAEAVL.

The chain has TRBV4-2 and TRBJ2-7; D gene ambiguous. The V and J ends lost 0 bases and 9 bases respectively, with 12 bases between them. This CDR3 is 13 amino acids long. CDR1 and CDR2 (germline): LGHNA, YNFKEQ. The CDR3 protein is CASSQDTIYGQYF. DNA of the CDR3: TGTGCCAGCAGCCAAGATACCATCTATGGGCAGTACTTC.